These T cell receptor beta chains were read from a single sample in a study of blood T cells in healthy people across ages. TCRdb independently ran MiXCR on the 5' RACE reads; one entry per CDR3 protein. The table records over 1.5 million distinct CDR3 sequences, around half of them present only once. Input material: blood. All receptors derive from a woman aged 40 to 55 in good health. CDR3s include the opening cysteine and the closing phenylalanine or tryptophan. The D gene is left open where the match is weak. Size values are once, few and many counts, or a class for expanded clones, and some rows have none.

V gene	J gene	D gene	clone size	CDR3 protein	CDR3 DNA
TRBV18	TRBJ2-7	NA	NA	CASSPKAGTRSYEQYF	TGTGCCAGCTCACCTAAGGCGGGGACAAGGTCCTACGAGCAGTACTTC
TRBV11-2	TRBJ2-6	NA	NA	CASSLDPSPSGANVLTF	TGTGCCAGCAGCTTAGATCCCTCCCCCTCTGGGGCCAACGTCCTGACTTTC
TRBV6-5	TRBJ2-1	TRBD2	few	CASSYGLAGAGKQFF	TGTGCCAGCAGTTACGGACTAGCGGGGGCCGGGAAGCAGTTCTTC
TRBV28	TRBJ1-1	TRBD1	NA	CASSFRGQGAKAFF	TGTGCCAGCAGTTTTCGTGGACAGGGGGCTAAGGCTTTCTTT
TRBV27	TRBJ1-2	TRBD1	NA	CASSPLERDSRRYGYTF	TGTGCCAGCAGTCCGCTCGAGCGGGACAGCCGAAGATATGGCTACACCTTC
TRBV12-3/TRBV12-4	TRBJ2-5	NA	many	CASSSKGAIETQYF	TGTGCCAGCAGTTCTAAAGGGGCGATAGAGACCCAGTACTTC
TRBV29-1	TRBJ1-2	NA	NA	CSVVGQRNYGCTF	TGCAGCGTTGTAGGACAGAGAAACTATGGCTGCACCTTC
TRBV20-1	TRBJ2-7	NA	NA	CSAARGTSSYEQYF	TGCAGTGCCGCACGAGGGACTTCGTCCTACGAGCAGTACTTC
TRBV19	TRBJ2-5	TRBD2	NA	CASSIWTSGIGETQYF	TGTGCCAGTAGTATTTGGACTAGCGGGATTGGGGAGACCCAGTACTTC
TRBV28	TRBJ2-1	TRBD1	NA	CASRTRTGRSYNEQFF	TGTGCCAGCAGAACACGGACAGGAAGGTCCTACAATGAGCAGTTCTTC
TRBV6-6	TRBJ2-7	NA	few	CASSQGASGRRYEQYF	TGTGCCAGCAGTCAGGGGGCTAGCGGCAGGAGGTACGAGCAGTACTTC
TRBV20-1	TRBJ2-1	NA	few	CSAGDAGRSYNEQFF	TGCAGTGCTGGGGATGCGGGGCGGAGCTACAATGAGCAGTTCTTC
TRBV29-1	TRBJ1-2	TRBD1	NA	CSVDWTGKNYGYTF	TGCAGCGTTGATTGGACAGGGAAGAACTATGGCTACACCTTC
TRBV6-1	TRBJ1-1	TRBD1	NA	CASSLRQGGGDTEAFF	TGTGCCAGCAGCCTCAGACAGGGAGGTGGGGACACTGAAGCTTTCTTT
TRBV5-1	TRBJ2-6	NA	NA	CASSSDPQGWLSGANVLTF	TGCGCCAGCAGCTCGGATCCCCAGGGGTGGCTATCTGGGGCCAACGTCCTGACTTTC
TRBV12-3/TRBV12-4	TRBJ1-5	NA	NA	CASSLSFHSDSLTHRGNQPQHF	TGTGCCAGCAGTTTAAGTTTCCATTCGGACAGCCTCACCCATCGAGGCAATCAGCCCCAGCATTTT
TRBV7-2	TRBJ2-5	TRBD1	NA	CASSSPDRGVRQETQYF	TGTGCCAGCAGCTCTCCAGACAGGGGAGTGCGACAAGAGACCCAGTACTTC
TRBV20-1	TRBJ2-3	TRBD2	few	CSAILAGGSTDTQYF	TGCAGTGCTATACTAGCGGGGGGGAGCACAGATACGCAGTATTTT
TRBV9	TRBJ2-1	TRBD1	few	CASSVEGQGRNEQFF	TGTGCCAGCAGCGTAGAGGGACAGGGAAGGAATGAGCAGTTCTTC
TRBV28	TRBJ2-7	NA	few	CASSFKVYEQYF	TGTGCCAGCAGTTTTAAAGTTTACGAGCAGTACTTC
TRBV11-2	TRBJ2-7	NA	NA	CASSLDHWPYNEQYF	TGTGCCAGCAGCTTAGATCATTGGCCCTACAATGAGCAGTACTTC
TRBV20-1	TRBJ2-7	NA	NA	CSARDSVLDEQYF	TGCAGTGCTAGAGATTCGGTGTTGGACGAGCAGTACTTC